These 31 T cell receptor beta chains came from one sample sequenced in a study of blood T cell repertoires in COVID-19. Some clones are missing from TCRdb's copy, which holds only in-frame ones; the method was immunoSEQ multiplex PCR. Among 30,000 to 40,000 clones listed, roughly nine tenths were seen once. Sequenced material: peripheral blood. The receptor set was obtained from a woman aged 25 to 39 in a cohort sampled during active COVID-19.

The J gene is TRBJ2-7, the V gene TRBV2; D is ambiguous. V was trimmed by 5 bases and J by 2 bases, leaving 10 bases between them. Germline CDR1 reads SNHLY; CDR2 reads FYNNEI. This CDR3 has 13 amino acids. The CDR3 bases are TGTGCCAGCAGTCCCCGACTCACCTACGAGCAGTACTTC. This codes for CASSPRLTYEQYF.

The chain is built from TRBV7-8 and TRBJ2-7; D uncertain. This CDR3 region has 16 residues. Trimming took off 1 base at V and 4 bases at J, with 17 bases between the two ends. CDR1 and CDR2 (germline): SGHVS, FQNEAQ. DNA for the CDR3: TGTGCCAGCAGCTTAGTAAACTTCCCATCCCGTTACGAGCAGTACTTC. Its translation: CASSLVNFPSRYEQYF.

The table lists this clone with a count of one. The V call is TRBV11-1, the J call TRBJ2-1; maybe TRBD2 (5 bases). CDR3 length equals 15 residues. Trimming took off 5 bases at V and 1 base at J, with 12 bases between the two ends. Germline-derived CDR1 and CDR2 are SGHAT and FQDESV (reference sequence). The CDR3 DNA reads TGTGCCAGCAGCCCTACTAGTAGATCCTACAATGAGCAGTTCTTC. Its protein product is CASSPTSRSYNEQFF.

The chain carries TRBV24-1 and TRBJ2-2; 7 bases align to TRBD2. Germline CDR1 KGHDR, CDR2 SFDVKD. J was trimmed by 4 bases and V by 5 bases; bases with no gene match: 3. This CDR3 has 14 amino acids. The CDR3 region has the DNA TGTGCCACCAGTGTGGGAGGGCCCACCGGGGAGCTGTTTTTT. Its protein is CATSVGGPTGELFF.

The chain joins TRBV12-3 or TRBV12-4 to TRBJ1-6; 7 bases align to TRBD1. J lost 7 bases, V lost 6 bases, and 3 bases had no gene match. This CDR3 spans 13 amino acids. The CDR3 DNA reads as TGTGCCAGCAGACAGGGGTGGAATTCACCCCTCCACTTT. Its translation: CASRQGWNSPLHF.

The chain is built from TRBV9 and TRBJ2-1, with D unclear. The CDR3 spans 13 residues. The V gene lost 0 bases and the J gene lost 7 bases, with 8 bases spanning the gap. Per germline, CDR1 SGDLS and CDR2 YYNGEE. In DNA form, the CDR3 reads TGTGCCAGCAGCGTAGCCATCGAGAATGAGCAGTTCTTC. It specifies CASSVAIENEQFF.

The rearrangement joins TRBV9 to TRBJ1-2, with D hard to call. Germline CDR1 reads SGDLS; CDR2 reads YYNGEE. The CDR3 is made up of 15 amino acids. Trimming pared 1 base from V and 2 bases from J, leaving 12 bases between. The CDR3 region is CASSVSTTANYGYTF. The CDR3 DNA is TGTGCCAGCAGCGTATCCACGACTGCCAACTATGGCTACACCTTC.

The chain combines TRBV29-1 with TRBJ2-5, with TRBD2 matching over 7 bases. V lost 8 bases, J lost 5 bases, and 8 bases stayed unmatched. CDR1 is SQVTM and CDR2 is ANQGSEA in the germline V gene. CDR3 length: 12 amino acids. CDR3 region: CSSLQGGETQYF. CDR3 bases: TGCAGCTCCCTGCAGGGAGGGGAGACCCAGTACTTC. The full variable domain, in which reference TRBV29-1 and TRBJ2-5 provide the parts outside the CDR3, is SAVISQKPSRDICQRGTSLTIQCQVDSQVTMMFWYRQQPGQSLTLIATANQGSEATYESGFVIDKFPISRPNLTFSTLTVSNMSPEDSSIYLCSSLQGGETQYFGPGTRLLVL.

The chain couples TRBV5-1 to TRBJ2-2; TRBD1 matches 7 bases. Germline V CDR1 and CDR2: SGHRS, YFSETQ. The V and J ends lost 0 bases and 7 bases, in that order; junction bases with no gene match: 6. The CDR3 covers 15 residues. The CDR3 sequence is CASSLEGTVSGELFF. The DNA for the CDR3 is TGCGCCAGCAGCTTGGAAGGGACAGTCAGCGGGGAGCTGTTTTTT.

V is TRBV7-2 and J is TRBJ2-7; D ambiguous. With 3 bases removed from V and 6 bases from J, the gap between germline ends came to 6 bases. The CDR3 is 11 amino acids. Germline-derived CDR1 and CDR2 are SGHTA and FQGNSA. The CDR3 DNA sequence: TGTGCCAGCAGCTTTGGGCGCGAGCAGTACTTC. Encoded protein: CASSFGREQYF.

The rearrangement joins TRBV5-1 to TRBJ1-1; 9 bases agree with TRBD1. This CDR3 contains 18 residues. Germline CDR1 reads SGHRS; CDR2 reads YFSETQ. Trimming removed 4 bases from V and 0 bases from J; junction bases left unmatched: 13. The CDR3 DNA follows: TGCGCCAGCAGCAGTGTACCGGGACAGGGTGGGATGAACACTGAAGCTTTCTTT. It specifies CASSSVPGQGGMNTEAFF.

This chain links TRBV27 with TRBJ2-1; 11 bases map to TRBD1. Germline CDR1 is MNHEY and CDR2 is SMNVEV (reference sequence). The CDR3 consists of 15 residues. V shed 5 bases and J 8 bases; nucleotides not matched to a gene: 8. CDR3 sequence: CASSPRTGGWDEQFF. DNA of the CDR3: TGTGCCAGCAGTCCCCGGACAGGGGGCTGGGATGAGCAGTTCTTC.

The chain uses TRBV6-2 or TRBV6-3 and TRBJ2-1, with D unclear. Germline lookup yields CDR1 MNHEY and CDR2 SVGEGT. V was cut by 2 bases and J by 5 bases, with 4 bases left in between. The CDR3 length is 12 residues. The CDR3 DNA is TGTGCCAGCAGTTACCCCGACAATGAGCAGTTCTTC. It encodes CASSYPDNEQFF.

The V call is TRBV7-2, the J call TRBJ2-7; 7 bases map to TRBD1. Germline V lookup: CDR1 SGHTA, CDR2 FQGNSA. Trimming cost V 2 bases and J 0 bases; bases outside gene matches: 7. There are 16 residues in the CDR3. CDR3 nucleotides: TGTGCCAGCAGCTTAAAACAGGGGCCCTACTCCTACGAGCAGTACTTC. Translation: CASSLKQGPYSYEQYF. The full variable domain, its missing parts supplied by reference TRBV7-2 and TRBJ2-7, is GAGVSQSPSNKVTEKGKDVELRCDPISGHTALYWYRQSLGQGLEFLIYFQGNSAPDKSGLPSDRFSAERTGGSVSTLTIQRTQQEDSAVYLCASSLKQGPYSYEQYFGPGTRLTVT.

The rearrangement joins TRBV15 to TRBJ1-2; no clear D. The V and J ends lost 4 bases and 3 bases respectively, with 12 bases between them. CDR1 LNHNV and CDR2 YYDKDF come from the germline V gene (reference sequence). CDR3 length: 14 amino acids. CDR3 loop: CATSNSDKDYGYTF. The CDR3, as DNA: TGTGCCACCAGCAATAGCGACAAGGACTATGGCTACACCTTC.

The chain uses TRBV18 and TRBJ2-7; D perhaps matches TRBD2 (6 bases). The CDR3 extends over 14 amino acids. V was pared by 2 bases and J by 5 bases, with 13 bases between. From germline, CDR1 is KGHSH and CDR2 LQKENI. The CDR3 DNA reads TGTGCCAGCTCACCAGCGGCAGGAGGGGACGAGCAGTACTTC. It codes for CASSPAAGGDEQYF.

The rearrangement uses TRBV11-2 and TRBJ2-5; 8 positions match TRBD2. Germline-derived CDR1 and CDR2 are SGHAT and FQNNGV. V trimming: 4 bases; J trimming: 4 bases; junction bases outside the gene matches: 5. This CDR3 is 14 amino acids long. CDR3 in DNA: TGTGCCAGCAGCTCAAATAGCGGGGCAGAGACCCAGTACTTC. It yields the protein CASSSNSGAETQYF.

V and J are TRBV9 and TRBJ2-3; 11 bases align to TRBD2. With V trimmed by 4 bases and J by 3 bases, 4 bases remained unmatched. Germline CDR1 SGDLS, CDR2 YYNGEE. This CDR3 region has 15 residues. The chain's CDR3 is CASSSRTSGTDTQYF. CDR3 in DNA: TGTGCCAGCAGCTCCCGGACTAGCGGGACAGATACGCAGTATTTT.

This chain uses TRBV27 with TRBJ2-1, with D tentatively TRBD2 (6 bases). Germline V lookup: CDR1 MNHEY, CDR2 SMNVEV (reference sequence). With 3 bases removed from V and 0 bases from J, the gap between germline ends came to 15 bases. This CDR3 comprises 17 residues. The CDR3 nucleotides are TGTGCCAGCAGTTTCGGGCTAGCGAAAAGCTCCTACAATGAGCAGTTCTTC. Translation: CASSFGLAKSSYNEQFF.

This clone was seen just once. The chain joins TRBV18 to TRBJ2-3, with no clear D. CDR1 is KGHSH and CDR2 is LQKENI in the germline V gene. The CDR3 extends over 12 amino acids. Trimming shortened V by 3 bases and J by 4 bases, and 5 bases separated the two germline ends. The CDR3 DNA reads TGTGCCAGCTCACCGGAGTCAGATACGCAGTATTTT. Translating gives CASSPESDTQYF.

The genes are TRBV9 and TRBJ2-7, with 8 bases lining up with TRBD1. CDR1 is SGDLS and CDR2 is YYNGEE in the germline V gene. V gave up 0 bases and J gave up 4 bases; unmatched junction bases: 6. The CDR3 contains 15 residues. CDR3 residues: CASSVGGGTGYEQYF. DNA of the CDR3: TGTGCCAGCAGCGTAGGAGGCGGGACAGGATACGAGCAGTACTTC. The full variable domain, in which reference TRBV9 and TRBJ2-7 provide the parts outside the CDR3, is DSGVTQTPKHLITATGQRVTLRCSPRSGDLSVYWYQQSLDQGLQFLIQYYNGEERAKGNILERFSAQQFPDLHSELNLSSLELGDSALYFCASSVGGGTGYEQYFGPGTRLTVT.

The chain uses TRBV11-3 and TRBJ1-1, with TRBD1 matching 7 bases. The length of the CDR3 is 15 residues. With 0 bases clipped from V and 3 bases from J, the junction kept 4 bases outside the gene matches. CDR1 and CDR2 (germline): SGHNT, YENEEA. CDR3 sequence (DNA): TGTGCCAGCAGCTTAGACCACAGGGGTCACACTGAAGCTTTCTTT. Its protein product is CASSLDHRGHTEAFF.

For the CDR3, the DNA is TGTGCCAGCAGCGACAGGGGGCATAGTAACACCGGGGAGCTGTTTTTT. Translating gives CASSDRGHSNTGELFF. The rearrangement uses TRBV2 and TRBJ2-2; the match to TRBD1 covers 10 bases. The CDR3 contains 16 residues. Germline V gene lookup returns CDR1 SNHLY and CDR2 FYNNEI. After removal of 6 bases from V and 2 bases from J, the junction contained 6 bases not matched to a gene.

The CDR3 DNA is TGCAGCGTTGGGGCGGGAGGGCTACTTCGGGAGCAGTTCTTC. This sequence encodes CSVGAGGLLREQFF. The chain couples TRBV29-1 to TRBJ2-1; TRBD2 aligns across 9 bases. Germline trimming cut 4 bases from V and 10 bases from J; bases unmatched to any gene: 11. Germline CDR1 is SQVTM and CDR2 is ANQGSEA. This CDR3 region has 14 residues.

V is TRBV29-1 and J is TRBJ1-2; tentative D call: TRBD1 (5 bases). Trimming left V 4 bases short and J 0 bases short, with 15 bases between. The CDR3 is 15 amino acids. Germline V gene data show CDR1 as SQVTM and CDR2 as ANQGSEA. The CDR3 bases are TGCAGCGTTGTCTCGGGGGACGACCCTAACTATGGCTACACCTTC. It is translated as CSVVSGDDPNYGYTF.

This chain connects TRBV30 to TRBJ2-1, with D possibly TRBD1 on 5 matching bases. V was shortened by 3 bases and J by 9 bases, with 12 bases between the two germline ends. The CDR3 loop spans 12 amino acids. Germline values: CDR1 GTSNPN, CDR2 SVGIG (reference sequence). The CDR3 spells CAWSPRELEQFF. The CDR3 nucleotides are TGTGCCTGGAGCCCCAGGGAACTTGAGCAGTTCTTC.

This rearrangement joins TRBV18 to TRBJ1-6; D is unresolved. Germline V CDR1 and CDR2: KGHSH, LQKENI. The CDR3 loop spans 18 amino acids. Trimming pared 1 base from V and 4 bases from J, leaving 17 bases between. CDR3 sequence (DNA): TGTGCCAGCTCACCACGATCTACGGAGGTGTCTTATAATTCACCCCTCCACTTT. This sequence encodes CASSPRSTEVSYNSPLHF.

The chain is built from TRBV6-1 and TRBJ1-4; perhaps TRBD1 as D (5 bases). The germline V gene encodes CDR1 MNHNS and CDR2 SASEGT. V gave up 1 base and J gave up 6 bases, with 12 bases separating them. The CDR3 covers 15 residues. The CDR3 DNA reads as TGTGCCAGCAGTGAAGTTTGGGGAGGGGATGAAAAACTGTTTTTT. Its translation is CASSEVWGGDEKLFF.

The chain couples TRBV29-1 to TRBJ2-5; 8 bases agree with TRBD1. Per germline, CDR1 SQVTM and CDR2 ANQGSEA. The CDR3 runs 12 residues. Germline trimming cut 6 bases from V and 4 bases from J; bases unmatched to any gene: 4. CDR3 coding DNA: TGCAGCGTCGGACAGGGTAGAGAGACCCAGTACTTC. It encodes CSVGQGRETQYF.

The V gene is TRBV30, the J gene TRBJ1-1; a weak D match, TRBD1 (6 bases). The length of the CDR3 is 15 residues. V lost 5 bases, J lost 0 bases, and 16 bases lay in between. Germline V lookup: CDR1 GTSNPN, CDR2 SVGIG (reference sequence). The CDR3 reads CAWLLQGTMNTEAFF. For the CDR3, the DNA is TGTGCCTGGCTTCTGCAGGGGACGATGAACACTGAAGCTTTCTTT.

J is TRBJ2-7 and V is TRBV14, with 7 bases that match TRBD2. The V segment lost 4 bases and the J segment 0 bases; nucleotides outside the gene matches: 9. The CDR3 runs to 16 residues. The germline CDR1 and CDR2 sequences are SGHDN and FVKESK. The DNA of the CDR3 is TGTGCCAGCAGCCCGGGGTTGGGCGGGGGCTCCTACGAGCAGTACTTC. Protein sequence: CASSPGLGGGSYEQYF. Drawing the rest from reference TRBV14 and TRBJ2-7, the complete variable domain is EAGVTQFPSHSVIEKGQTVTLRCDPISGHDNLYWYRRVMGKEIKFLLHFVKESKQDESGMPNNRFLAERTGGTYSTLKVQPAELEDSGVYFCASSPGLGGGSYEQYFGPGTRLTVT.